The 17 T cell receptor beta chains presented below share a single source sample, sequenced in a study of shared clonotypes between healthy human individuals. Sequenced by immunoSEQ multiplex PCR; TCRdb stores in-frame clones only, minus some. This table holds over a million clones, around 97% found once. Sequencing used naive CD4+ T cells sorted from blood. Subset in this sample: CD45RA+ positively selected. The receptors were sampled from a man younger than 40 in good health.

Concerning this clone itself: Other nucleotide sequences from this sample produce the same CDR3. As DNA, the CDR3 is TGTGCCAGCAGCCCGGGCTACGAGCAGTACTTC. Translated: CASSPGYEQYF. The rearrangement uses TRBV11-2 and TRBJ2-7; no clear D. The V gene's germline CDR1 is SGHAT and CDR2 FQNNGV. CDR3 length equals 11 residues. The ends were cut back, 5 bases at V and 3 bases at J, with 5 bases in the middle.

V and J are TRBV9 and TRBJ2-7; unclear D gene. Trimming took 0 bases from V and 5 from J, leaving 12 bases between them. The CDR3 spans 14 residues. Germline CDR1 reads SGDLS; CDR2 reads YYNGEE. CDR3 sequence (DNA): TGTGCCAGCAGCGTAGGGAGTAGGTCCAACGAGCAGTACTTC. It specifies CASSVGSRSNEQYF.

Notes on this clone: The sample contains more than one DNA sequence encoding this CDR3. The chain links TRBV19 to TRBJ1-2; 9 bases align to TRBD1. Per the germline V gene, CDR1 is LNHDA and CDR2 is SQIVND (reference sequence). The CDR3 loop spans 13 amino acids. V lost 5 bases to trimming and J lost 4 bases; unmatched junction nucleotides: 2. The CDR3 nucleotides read TGTGCCAGTAGTCCGGGACAGGGCTATGGCTACACCTTC. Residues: CASSPGQGYGYTF.

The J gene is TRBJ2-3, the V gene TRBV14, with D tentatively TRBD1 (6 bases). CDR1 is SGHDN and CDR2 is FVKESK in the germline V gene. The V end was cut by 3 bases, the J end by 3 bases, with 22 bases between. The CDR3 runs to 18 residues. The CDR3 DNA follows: TGTGCCAGCAGCCATAGATTACCGACAGCAGGGGCAACAGATACGCAGTATTTT. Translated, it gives CASSHRLPTAGATDTQYF.

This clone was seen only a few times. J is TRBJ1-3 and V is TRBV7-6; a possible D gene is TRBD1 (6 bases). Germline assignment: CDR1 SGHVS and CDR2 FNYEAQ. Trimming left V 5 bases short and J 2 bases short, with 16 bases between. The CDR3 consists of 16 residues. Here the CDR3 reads CASSPQGFSAGNTIYF. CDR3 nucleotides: TGTGCCAGCAGCCCCCAGGGGTTCTCGGCTGGAAACACCATATATTTT.

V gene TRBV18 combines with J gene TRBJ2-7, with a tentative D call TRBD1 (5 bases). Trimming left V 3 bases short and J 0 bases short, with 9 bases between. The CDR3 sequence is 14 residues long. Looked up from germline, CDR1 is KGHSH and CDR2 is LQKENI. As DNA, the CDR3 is TGTGCCAGCTCACCGGACAAAAGCTCCTACGAGCAGTACTTC. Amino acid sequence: CASSPDKSSYEQYF.

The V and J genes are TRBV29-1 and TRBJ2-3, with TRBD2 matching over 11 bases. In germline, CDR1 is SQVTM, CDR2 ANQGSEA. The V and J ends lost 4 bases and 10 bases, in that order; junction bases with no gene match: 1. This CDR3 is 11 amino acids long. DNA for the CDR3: TGCAGCGTTGGGACTAGCGGGTCGCAGTATTTT. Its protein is CSVGTSGSQYF.

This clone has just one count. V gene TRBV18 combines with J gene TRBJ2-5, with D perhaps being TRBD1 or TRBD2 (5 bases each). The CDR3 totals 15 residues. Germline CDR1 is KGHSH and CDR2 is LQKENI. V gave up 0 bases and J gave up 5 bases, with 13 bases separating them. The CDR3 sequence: CASSPPTGLGETQYF. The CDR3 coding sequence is TGTGCCAGCTCACCACCTACAGGACTTGGCGAGACCCAGTACTTC.

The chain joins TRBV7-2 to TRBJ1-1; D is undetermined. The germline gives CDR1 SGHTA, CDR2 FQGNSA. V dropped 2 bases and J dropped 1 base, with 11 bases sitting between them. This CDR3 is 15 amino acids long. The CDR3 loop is CASSLYRTGNTEAFF. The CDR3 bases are TGTGCCAGCAGCTTATATCGGACCGGGAACACTGAAGCTTTCTTT.

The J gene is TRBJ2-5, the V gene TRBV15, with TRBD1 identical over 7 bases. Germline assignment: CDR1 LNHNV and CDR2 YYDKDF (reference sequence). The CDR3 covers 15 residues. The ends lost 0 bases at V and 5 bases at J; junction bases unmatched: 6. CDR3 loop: CATSREFRGLETQYF. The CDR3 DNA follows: TGTGCCACCAGCAGAGAATTTAGGGGGCTGGAGACCCAGTACTTC.

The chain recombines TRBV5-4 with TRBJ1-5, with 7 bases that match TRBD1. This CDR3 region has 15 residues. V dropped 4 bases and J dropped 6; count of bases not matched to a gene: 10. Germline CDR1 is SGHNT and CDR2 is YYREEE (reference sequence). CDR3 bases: TGTGCCAGCAGCCCACCCGACAGGGCGGTTCAGCCCCAGCATTTT. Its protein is CASSPPDRAVQPQHF.

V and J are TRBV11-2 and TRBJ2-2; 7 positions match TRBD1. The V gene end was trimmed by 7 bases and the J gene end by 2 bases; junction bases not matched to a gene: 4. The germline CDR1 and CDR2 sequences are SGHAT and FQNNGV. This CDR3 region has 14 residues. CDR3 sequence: CASTGQTNTGELFF. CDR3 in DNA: TGTGCCAGCACGGGACAGACAAACACCGGGGAGCTGTTTTTT.

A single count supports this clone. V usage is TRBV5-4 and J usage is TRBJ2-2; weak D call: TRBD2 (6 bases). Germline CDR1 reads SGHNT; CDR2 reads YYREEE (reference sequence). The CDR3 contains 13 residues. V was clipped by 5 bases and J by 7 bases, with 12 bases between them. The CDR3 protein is CASRKGGDGELFF. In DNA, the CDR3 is TGTGCCAGCAGAAAGGGAGGAGACGGGGAGCTGTTTTTT.

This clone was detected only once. The CDR3 loop is CASSGTGQTQYF. The CDR3 DNA is TGTGCCAGCTCCGGGACAGGGCAGACCCAGTACTTC. J is TRBJ2-5 and V is TRBV28; 9 nucleotides line up with TRBD1. The CDR3 is 12 amino acids. The ends lost 8 bases at V and 6 bases at J; junction bases unmatched: 4. Germline lookup yields CDR1 MDHEN and CDR2 SYDVKM.

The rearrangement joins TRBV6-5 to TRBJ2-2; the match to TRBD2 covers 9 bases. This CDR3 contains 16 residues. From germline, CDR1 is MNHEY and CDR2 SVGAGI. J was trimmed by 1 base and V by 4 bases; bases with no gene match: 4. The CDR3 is CASSSLAGKNTGELFF. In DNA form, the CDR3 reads TGTGCCAGCAGTTCTCTAGCGGGAAAGAACACCGGGGAGCTGTTTTTT.

DNA for the CDR3: TGTGCCAGCAGATGGGACGGAGAGACCCAGTACTTC. It specifies CASRWDGETQYF. The chain uses TRBV25-1 and TRBJ2-5; D assignment may be TRBD1 or TRBD2 (5 bases each). The CDR3 has 12 residues. V was shortened by 6 bases and J by 4 bases, with 9 bases between the two germline ends. Germline V CDR1 and CDR2: MGHDK, SYGVNS.

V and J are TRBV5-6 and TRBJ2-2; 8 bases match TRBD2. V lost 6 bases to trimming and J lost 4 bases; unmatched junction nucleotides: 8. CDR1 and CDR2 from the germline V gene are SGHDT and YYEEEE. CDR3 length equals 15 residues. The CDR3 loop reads CASTKGLVGTGELFF. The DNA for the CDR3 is TGTGCCAGCACCAAGGGACTAGTGGGCACCGGGGAGCTGTTTTTT.